This T cell receptor (beta chain) was sequenced for a study of shared clonotypes between healthy human individuals. About the study: Sampling drew on donors who were a couple of women and three men aged 18 to 49.

CD45RA-negative memory and CD45RA+ naive subsets were split from the CD4+ cells. Worth noting for this clone: What it binds is unknown.

Study findings and constraints: Researchers sampled only blood; tissue repertoires likely differ. Estimated richness was generally greater in naive than memory subsets.

Generated by immunoSEQ multiplex PCR, the TCRdb table keeps only in-frame clones and is missing some. The sample holds roughly 760,000 clones, around two thirds seen once. The CDR3 has 15 residues. V shed 3 bases and J 1 base; nucleotides not matched to a gene: 4. Germline V gene data show CDR1 as ENHRY and CDR2 as SYGVKD. The chain links TRBV10-3 to TRBJ1-2, with TRBD1 matching 8 bases. The specimen was memory CD4+ T cells sorted from blood. Subset in this sample: CD45RA-negative fraction. This TCR derives from a woman aged 30 to 39 in good health. Here the CDR3 reads CAISESGGVNYGYTF. DNA of the CDR3: TGTGCCATCAGTGAATCAGGGGGCGTTAACTATGGCTACACCTTC.